A selection of T cell receptor beta chains follows, all from one sample in a study of tumor-infiltrating lymphocytes in primary liver carcinoma. TCRdb processed the multiplex PCR reads anew with MiXCR; each CDR3 protein has one entry. The sample holds about 64,000 distinct CDR3 sequences, roughly 70% seen once. The specimen was liver tumor tissue from sampling region 4. Receptor source: a man aged 35 to 55 with primary liver carcinoma and hepatitis B virus infection. CDR3s include the opening cysteine and the closing phenylalanine or tryptophan. Some rows have no size entry. The others give once, few or many, or a class for an expanded clone.

j_call	clone_size	v_call	cdr3_aa
TRBJ2-3	-	TRBV6-1	CASGVSSGSPTDTQNF
TRBJ2-6	-	TRBV11-2	CASSLDLWARANVLSF
TRBJ1-4	-	TRBV6-1	CASSVQGVTNEKPFF
TRBJ1-5	many	TRBV4-1	CASSQGRRPNQPQHF
TRBJ2-7	few	TRBV10-1	CASSGETSGYEQYF
TRBJ1-2	-	TRBV4-1	CASSRGGRKYGYTF
TRBJ2-1	-	TRBV4-3	CASSQFHGASGEQFF
TRBJ2-3	-	TRBV4-2	CASIQDFREEDRQYF
TRBJ1-2	-	TRBV5-1	CASSLDPGRWAGYTF
TRBJ2-1	-	TRBV11-2	CARSPCGSGIIYNEQFF
TRBJ1-2	-	TRBV25-1	CASSAGNGLYGYTF
TRBJ2-7	many	TRBV6-6	CASSYSDRVEQYF
TRBJ2-2	-	TRBV4-2	CASSQDPARGKGELFF
TRBJ2-7	many	TRBV11-1	CASSLTGSGEYEQYF
TRBJ2-1	once	TRBV10-2	CACSYLAGGRFYNEQFF
TRBJ2-1	many	TRBV6-2/TRBV6-3	CASSYLGQGAHLYNEQFF
TRBJ2-7	-	TRBV10-3	CVTRRGLADTYEQYF
TRBJ1-1	-	TRBV7-8	CASSSLQGNGGSAEPFF
TRBJ1-1	once	TRBV6-1	CAGCPRSGGSEAFF
TRBJ2-3	-	TRBV29-1	CSVETSLNTDTQYF
TRBJ2-7	-	TRBV6-5	CASSYSTSGSLAYVQYF
TRBJ2-6	-	TRBV29-1	CSVDTTGAGAAGANVLTF
TRBJ1-1	-	TRBV12-3/TRBV12-4	CASITMGNTKAFF
TRBJ1-1	many	TRBV29-1	CSAIGQGTVAFF
TRBJ2-3	-	TRBV6-6	CASSIRLVGPSTDSQYF
TRBJ1-3	many	TRBV5-8	CAISLRGIGNTIYF
TRBJ2-7	many	TRBV28	CASSALAGNYEQYF
TRBJ2-7	once	TRBV6-1	CARSEWTGNEQCF
TRBJ2-7	many	TRBV28	CASRPLQAEQYF
TRBJ2-6	-	TRBV11-3	CASCSTAQSGANALTF
TRBJ1-2	-	TRBV4-1	CASDQEGRLNYGYTF
TRBJ1-2	many	TRBV6-6	CASSYAYRGYGYTF
TRBJ2-1	-	TRBV11-2	CASSLCAGVDWESFF
TRBJ1-6	-	TRBV7-9	CASSFQGGNPPLHF
TRBJ2-7	-	TRBV6-5	CASSVPQGANQYF